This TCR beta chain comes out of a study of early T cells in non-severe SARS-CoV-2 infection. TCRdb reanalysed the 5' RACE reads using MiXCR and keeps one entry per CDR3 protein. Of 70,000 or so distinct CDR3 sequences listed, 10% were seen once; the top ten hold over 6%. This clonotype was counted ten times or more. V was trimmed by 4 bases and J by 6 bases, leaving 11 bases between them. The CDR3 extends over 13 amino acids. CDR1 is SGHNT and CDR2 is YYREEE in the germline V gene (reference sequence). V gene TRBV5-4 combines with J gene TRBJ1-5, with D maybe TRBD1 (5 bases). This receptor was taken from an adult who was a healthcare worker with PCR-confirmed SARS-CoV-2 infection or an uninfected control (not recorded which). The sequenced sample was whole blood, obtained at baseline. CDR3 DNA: TGTGCCAGCAGCGTCGCTGGGGCTCAGCCCCAGCATTTT. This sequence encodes CASSVAGAQPQHF.